The subject of this entry is one T cell receptor (beta chain). V was shortened by 0 bases and J by 1 base, with 7 bases between the two germline ends. Germline V gene sequence: CDR1 SGHKS, CDR2 YYEKEE (reference sequence). The CDR3 sequence is 14 residues long. This record comes from a study of blood T cell repertoires in COVID-19. About the research overall: The study drew acute and convalescent COVID-19 samples from the United States, Italy and Spain. From T cells, B-cell-depleted T cells, or PBMCs came the material, which was cDNA or gDNA.

As handled by the study authors: Researchers report that nucleated cell counts were estimated from reference gene primer amplification. Sequencing used immunoSEQ multiplex PCR; TCRdb keeps in-frame clones, though not all of them. V, J and clone size are those of that table, while D and trimming were read from the DNA. The table includes tens of thousands of clones, 70% to 90% detected once. This TCR derives from a man between 65 and 85 years old with acute or convalescent COVID-19. Sequenced material: peripheral blood. The rearrangement joins TRBV5-5 to TRBJ1-1; no reliable D call. The chain's CDR3 is CASSLGQANTEAFF. The CDR3, as DNA: TGTGCCAGCAGCTTGGGGCAGGCGAACACTGAAGCTTTCTTT.